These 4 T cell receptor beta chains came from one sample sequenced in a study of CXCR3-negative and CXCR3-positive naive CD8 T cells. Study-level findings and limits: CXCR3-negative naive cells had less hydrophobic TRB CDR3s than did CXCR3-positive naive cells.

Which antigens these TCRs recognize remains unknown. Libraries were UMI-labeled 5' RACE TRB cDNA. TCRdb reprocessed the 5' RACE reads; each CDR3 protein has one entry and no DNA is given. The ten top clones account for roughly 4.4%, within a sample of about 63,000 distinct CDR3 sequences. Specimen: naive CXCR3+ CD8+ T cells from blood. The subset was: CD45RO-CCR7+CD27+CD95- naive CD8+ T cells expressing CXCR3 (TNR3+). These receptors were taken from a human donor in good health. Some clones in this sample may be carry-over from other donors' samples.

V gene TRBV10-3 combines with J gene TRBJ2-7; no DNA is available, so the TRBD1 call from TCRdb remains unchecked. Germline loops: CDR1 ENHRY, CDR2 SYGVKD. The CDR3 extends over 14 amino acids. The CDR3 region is CAINPETGAYEQYF.

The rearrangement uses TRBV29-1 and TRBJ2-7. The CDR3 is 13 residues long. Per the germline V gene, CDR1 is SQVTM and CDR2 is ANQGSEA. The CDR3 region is CSVVMESGYEQYF.

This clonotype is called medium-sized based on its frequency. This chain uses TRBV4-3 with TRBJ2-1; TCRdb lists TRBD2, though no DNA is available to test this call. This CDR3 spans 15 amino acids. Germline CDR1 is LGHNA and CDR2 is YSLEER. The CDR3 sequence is CASSHLAGAYNEQFF.

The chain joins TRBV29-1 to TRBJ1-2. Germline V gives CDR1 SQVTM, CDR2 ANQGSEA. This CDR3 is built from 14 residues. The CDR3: CSVEGQQTNYGYTF. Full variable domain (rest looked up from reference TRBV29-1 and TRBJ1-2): SAVISQKPSRDICQRGTSLTIQCQVDSQVTMMFWYRQQPGQSLTLIATANQGSEATYESGFVIDKFPISRPNLTFSTLTVSNMSPEDSSIYLCSVEGQQTNYGYTFGSGTRLTVV.